This T cell receptor (beta chain) was identified during a study of regulatory T cells in long-lasting Graves disease. Turning to the study itself: Prior antithyroid drug treatment in newly diagnosed Graves' patients lasted under 3 months.

Regarding time point: newly diagnosed GD, antithyroid drugs for less than 3 months. PBMC-extracted RNA yielded the TCR library. Construction of TCR beta libraries relied on iRepertoire HTBI primers and on Arm-PCR targeting CDR3 regions. As processed by the authors: Across samples, over 55 TRBV and about 15 TRBJ segments were found. One entry per CDR3 protein results from TCRdb running MiXCR on the multiplex PCR reads. What appears here as the V and J calls and clone size reflects TCRdb's work, not the paper's. The data hold some 500,000 distinct CDR3 sequences, with approximately 13% observed a single time. Study results and caveats: Peripheral blood alone, not thyroid tissue, underwent study.

The CDR3 consists of 14 residues. With 4 bases removed from V and 9 bases from J, the gap between germline ends came to 13 bases. The V gene's germline CDR1 is MDHEN and CDR2 SYDVKM. Points on this clonotype: Its specificity is unknown.

This same sample was also part of a study on T cells in Graves' hyperthyroidism and ophthalmopathy.

V and J are TRBV28 and TRBJ1-6, with D perhaps matching TRBD1 (6 bases). The sequence came from a man aged 30 to 39 with Graves disease. The sequenced sample was peripheral blood mononuclear cells (PBMCs), obtained at new diagnosis, from a patient treated with antithyroid drugs. CDR3 sequence reads: CASSYGQSGSPLHF. The CDR3 nucleotides are TGTGCCAGCAGTTATGGACAGTCGGGTTCACCCCTCCACTTT.